The clone carrying this T cell receptor beta chain came up a few times. Its specificity is unknown. This sample was included in a study of regulatory T cells in long-lasting Graves disease. General study points: Persistent patients had more shared public clonotypes (around 2,800) than new patients (just over 950). With a small sample size, accuracy may have been reduced. Persistent cases favored TRBV28, TRBJ1-2 and TRBJ2-5.

The germline CDR1 and CDR2 sequences are DFQATT and SNEGSKA (reference sequence). V was trimmed by 0 bases and J by 2 bases, leaving 12 bases between them. The CDR3 covers 15 residues. Time point reported: persistent/refractory GD, antithyroid drugs over 5 years with positive TRAb. PBMC-extracted RNA yielded the TCR library. Arm-PCR of CDR3 regions with iRepertoire HTBI primers generated TCR beta libraries. Via MiXCR, TCRdb re-called the multiplex PCR reads, giving one row per CDR3 protein. The data show hundreds of thousands of distinct CDR3 sequences, around 21% seen once. This clonotype was obtained from a female donor with Graves disease. Specimen: peripheral blood mononuclear cells (PBMCs), collected when the disease was refractory, from a patient treated with antithyroid drugs. The chain couples TRBV20-1 to TRBJ2-3, with a weak D call TRBD2 (5 bases). The CDR3 reads CSARDLEADTDTQYF. CDR3 in DNA: TGCAGTGCTAGAGATCTGGAGGCGGACACAGATACGCAGTATTTT.